This T cell receptor beta chain was identified in a study of T cell repertoires in cytomegalovirus infection. Overall study context: Selection of CMV epitopes for the study included recently identified HLA-C-restricted and well-studied HLA-B-restricted ones.

This clonotype was observed a few times. Its antigen is unidentified. Losses at the gene ends were 4 bases for V and 8 bases for J; bases not matched to a gene: 15. The CDR3 covers 16 residues. Germline V gene sequence: CDR1 SGHVS, CDR2 FQNEAQ. TCRdb ran MiXCR on the reads and lists one entry per CDR3 protein. The sample has roughly 500,000 distinct CDR3 sequences; around a third are singletons. The study, taken as a whole, reports: Carriers of CMV and the relevant HLA type were discriminated by public TCR beta frequency.

The specimen was cultured PBMCs, collected from culture after CMV antigen stimulation. The sequence came from a human donor in good health (CMV status not recorded). Some clones in this sample may be carry-over from other donors' samples. The chain employs TRBV7-8 and TRBJ2-3, with TRBD2 identical over 7 bases. This CDR3 reads CASSSPAFAGAGTQYF. The DNA for the CDR3 is TGTGCCAGCAGCTCCCCAGCGTTTGCGGGAGCGGGTACGCAGTATTTT.